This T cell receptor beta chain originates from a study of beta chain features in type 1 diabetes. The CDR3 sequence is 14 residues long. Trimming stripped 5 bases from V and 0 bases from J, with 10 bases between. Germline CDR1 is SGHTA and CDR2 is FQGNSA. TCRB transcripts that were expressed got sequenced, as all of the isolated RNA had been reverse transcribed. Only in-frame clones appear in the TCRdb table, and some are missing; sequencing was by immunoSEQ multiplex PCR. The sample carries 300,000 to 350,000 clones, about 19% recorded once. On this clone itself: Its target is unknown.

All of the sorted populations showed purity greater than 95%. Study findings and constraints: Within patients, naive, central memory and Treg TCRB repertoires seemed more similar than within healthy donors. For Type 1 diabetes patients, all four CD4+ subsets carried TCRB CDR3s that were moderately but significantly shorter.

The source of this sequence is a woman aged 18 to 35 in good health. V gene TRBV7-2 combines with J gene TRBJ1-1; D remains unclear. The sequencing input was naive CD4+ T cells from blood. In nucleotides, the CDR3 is TGTGCCAGCAGCCGATCGGGGATGAACACTGAAGCTTTCTTT. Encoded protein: CASSRSGMNTEAFF.